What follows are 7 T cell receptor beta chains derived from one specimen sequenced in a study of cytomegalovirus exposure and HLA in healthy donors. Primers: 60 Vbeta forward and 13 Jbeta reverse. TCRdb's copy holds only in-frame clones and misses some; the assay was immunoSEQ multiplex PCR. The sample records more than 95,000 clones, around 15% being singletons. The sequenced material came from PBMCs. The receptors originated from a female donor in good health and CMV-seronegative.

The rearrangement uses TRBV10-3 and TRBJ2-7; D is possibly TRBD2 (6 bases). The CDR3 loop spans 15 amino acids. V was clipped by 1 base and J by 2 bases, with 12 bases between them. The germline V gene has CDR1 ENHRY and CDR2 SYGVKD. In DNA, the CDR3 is TGTGCCATCAGTGAGTTCCGGGACTCAACCTACGAGCAGTACTTC. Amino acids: CAISEFRDSTYEQYF.

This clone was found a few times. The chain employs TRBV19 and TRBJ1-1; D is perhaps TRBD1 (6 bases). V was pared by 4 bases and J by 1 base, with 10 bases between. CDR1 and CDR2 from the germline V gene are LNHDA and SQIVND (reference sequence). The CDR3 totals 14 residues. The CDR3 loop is CASSTQTGNTEAFF. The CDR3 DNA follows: TGTGCCAGTAGTACCCAGACAGGGAACACTGAAGCTTTCTTT.

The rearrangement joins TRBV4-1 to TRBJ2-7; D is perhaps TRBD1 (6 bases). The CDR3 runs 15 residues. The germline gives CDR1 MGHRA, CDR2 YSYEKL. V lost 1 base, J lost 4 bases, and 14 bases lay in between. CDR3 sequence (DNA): TGCGCCAGCAGCCAAGCCCAACCAGGGGTGTACGAGCAGTACTTC. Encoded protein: CASSQAQPGVYEQYF.

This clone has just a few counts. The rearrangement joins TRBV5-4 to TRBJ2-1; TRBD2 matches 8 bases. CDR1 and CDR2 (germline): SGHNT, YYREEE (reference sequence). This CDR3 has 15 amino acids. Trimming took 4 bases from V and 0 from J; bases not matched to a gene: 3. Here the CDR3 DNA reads TGTGCCAGCAGCCCGACTAGCGCCTCCTACAATGAGCAGTTCTTC. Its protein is CASSPTSASYNEQFF.

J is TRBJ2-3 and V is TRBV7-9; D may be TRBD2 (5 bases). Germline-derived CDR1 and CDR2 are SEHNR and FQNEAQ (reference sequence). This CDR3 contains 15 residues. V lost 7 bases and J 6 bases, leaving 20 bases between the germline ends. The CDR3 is CASTLLRASWDTQYF. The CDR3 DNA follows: TGTGCCAGCACCCTTTTGAGGGCCAGTTGGGATACGCAGTATTTT.

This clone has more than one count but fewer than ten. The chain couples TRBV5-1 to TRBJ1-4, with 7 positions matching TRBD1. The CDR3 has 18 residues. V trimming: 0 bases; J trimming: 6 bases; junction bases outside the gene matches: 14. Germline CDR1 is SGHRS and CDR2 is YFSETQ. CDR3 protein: CASSLEDRWSPYDEKLFF. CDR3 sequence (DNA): TGCGCCAGCAGCTTGGAGGACAGGTGGAGCCCCTATGATGAAAAACTGTTTTTT.

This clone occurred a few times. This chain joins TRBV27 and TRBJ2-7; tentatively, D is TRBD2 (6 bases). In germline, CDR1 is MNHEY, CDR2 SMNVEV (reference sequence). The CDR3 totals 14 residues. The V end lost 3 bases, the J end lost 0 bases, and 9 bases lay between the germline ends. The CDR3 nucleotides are TGTGCCAGCAGTTTTGTGGGAGGCTCCTACGAGCAGTACTTC. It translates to CASSFVGGSYEQYF.